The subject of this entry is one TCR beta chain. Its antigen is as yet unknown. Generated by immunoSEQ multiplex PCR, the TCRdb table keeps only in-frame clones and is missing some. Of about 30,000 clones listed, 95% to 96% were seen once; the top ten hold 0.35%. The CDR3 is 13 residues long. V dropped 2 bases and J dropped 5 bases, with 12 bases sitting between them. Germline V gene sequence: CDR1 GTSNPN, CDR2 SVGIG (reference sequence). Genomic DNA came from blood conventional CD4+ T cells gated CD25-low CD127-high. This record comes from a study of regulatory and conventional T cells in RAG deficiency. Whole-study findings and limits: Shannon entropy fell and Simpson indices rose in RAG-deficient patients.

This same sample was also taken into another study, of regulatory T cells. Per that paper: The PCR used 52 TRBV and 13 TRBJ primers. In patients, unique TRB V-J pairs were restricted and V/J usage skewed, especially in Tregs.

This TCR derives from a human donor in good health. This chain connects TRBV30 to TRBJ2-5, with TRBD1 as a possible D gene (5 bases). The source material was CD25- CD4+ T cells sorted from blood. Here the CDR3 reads CAWSKGLLETQYF. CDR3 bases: TGTGCCTGGAGTAAGGGGTTGCTGGAGACCCAGTACTTC.